The rows below give T cell receptor beta chains drawn from one sample of a study of CXCR3-negative and CXCR3-positive naive CD8 T cells. TCRdb re-called the 5' RACE reads; every CDR3 protein appears as one record, without DNA. The sample has tens of thousands of distinct CDR3 sequences, and its top ten clones hold around 9.6%. The source material was memory CD8+ T cells from blood. These receptors came from a human donor in good health. Some clones in this sample may be carry-over from other donors' samples. The CDR3 runs from the conserved cysteine through the conserved F or W. Part of the rows lack a size; the others show once, few, many or a class for expanded clones.

>TRBV5-1|TRBJ1-1|-
CASSSAGGYTEAFF
>TRBV5-1|TRBJ2-3|-
CASSGGEDRDADTQYF
>TRBV4-3|TRBJ2-1|medium-sized
CASSPSGGGSYNEQFF
>TRBV7-6|TRBJ2-3|-
CASSTPSTSGGEYTQYF
>TRBV6-2/TRBV6-3|TRBJ2-1|-
CASSFSGNVVSYNEQFF
>TRBV29-1|TRBJ2-2|-
CSVRNSYTGELFF
>TRBV29-1|TRBJ1-2|-
CSVEETTGFYGYTF
>TRBV29-1|TRBJ2-1|-
CSAPGGSSYNEQFF
>TRBV15|TRBJ2-1|-
CATSRGGGDWNEQFF
>TRBV27|TRBJ2-1|-
CASSPLTGLNEQFF
>TRBV4-3|TRBJ1-2|-
CASSQGSRGVAGYTF
>TRBV29-1|TRBJ1-2|-
CSVEADDRGRGYTF
>TRBV21-1|TRBJ2-5|-
CASSKVGPVGETQYF
>TRBV28|TRBJ2-1|-
CASSLGQGAVDEQFF
>TRBV4-3|TRBJ2-1|-
CASSQDPRGYYNEQFF
>TRBV7-9|TRBJ1-1|-
CASSPPGIGGTEAFF
>TRBV7-9|TRBJ1-2|-
CASSLGGNGYTF
>TRBV29-1|TRBJ1-1|-
CSAVGKTGAHYLNTEAFF
>TRBV5-1|TRBJ2-7|-
CASSSASGNTFYEQYF
>TRBV7-9|TRBJ2-6|-
CASSLSEVFSGANVLTF
>TRBV5-5|TRBJ2-6|-
CASSPVGSPGANVLTF
>TRBV7-7|TRBJ2-5|-
CASSLDSNDETQYF
>TRBV19|TRBJ2-3|-
CASSAPGGGADTQYF
>TRBV27|TRBJ2-5|-
CASRPREISTEYETQYF
>TRBV20-1|TRBJ1-5|-
CSARDPRQGDSQPQHF
>TRBV13|TRBJ2-1|-
CASSPGQGLNNEQFF
>TRBV7-9|TRBJ1-2|-
CASSSRQAPGYGYTF
>TRBV10-3|TRBJ2-1|-
CPIKKGLNEQFF
>TRBV20-1|TRBJ2-3|-
CSARDSDSEDTQYF
>TRBV28|TRBJ2-7|-
CASKQGRFFYEQYF
>TRBV24-1|TRBJ2-7|-
CATSEGPSYEQYF
>TRBV20-1|TRBJ2-7|-
CSARDRGSSYEQYF
>TRBV29-1|TRBJ2-2|-
CSVVLAGGTGELFF
>TRBV6-2/TRBV6-3|TRBJ1-5|-
CASTQGVEGQPQHF